Listed here are 32 T cell receptor beta chains from one sample, sequenced in a study of T cells in women clearing cervical HPV infection (dated by TCRdb to between 2017 and 2018). Libraries were built with the immunoSEQ multiplex PCR assay. This immuneACCESS table, as held by TCRdb, lists in-frame sequences with V and J called but not all clones. Of the missing ones, under half trace to an unresolved V gene in checked studies; the others have no known cause. The table kept for this sample lists 48,000 or so clones. The ten most abundant clones make up around 1.5% of the sample. The specimen sequenced was blood buffy coat. These TCRs come from a woman aged 18 to 75 with a cervical HPV16 infection that either progressed to CIN3+ or cleared (not recorded which).

As to this clone: The CDR3 is cut off 3 residues early in the read; its end comes from the germline J gene. The chain carries TRBV19 and TRBJ2-1, with 7 positions matching TRBD2. With V trimmed by 7 bases and J by 3 bases, 12 bases remained unmatched. CDR1 and CDR2 from the germline V gene are LNHDA and SQIVND (reference sequence). The length of the CDR3 is 16 residues. CDR3 loop: CASKAFTASGYNEQFF. CDR3 bases read: TGTGCCAGTAAAGCCTTCACGGCTAGCGGCTACAATGAG.

Points on this clone: The read terminates 3 residues before the CDR3 end, so the remaining end is supplied by the germline J gene. V gene TRBV20-1 combines with J gene TRBJ2-7; TRBD2 matches at 7 bases. Germline assignment: CDR1 DFQATT and CDR2 SNEGSKA (reference sequence). CDR3 length: 13 residues. V dropped 5 bases and J dropped 1; count of bases not matched to a gene: 5. The covered CDR3 bases are TGCAGTGCTTCCACGGGGGGTTCCTACGAG. It encodes CSASTGGSYE. The full CDR3 reads CSASTGGSYEQYF.

On this clone itself: The read finishes 3 residues shy of the CDR3 end, and the germline J gene is used to complete it. The chain has TRBV20-1 and TRBJ1-6, with D perhaps matching TRBD1 (5 bases). The CDR3 consists of 14 residues. V was trimmed by 3 bases and J by 9 bases, leaving 15 bases between them. Germline values: CDR1 DFQATT, CDR2 SNEGSKA (reference sequence). CDR3 in amino acids: CSASSYSGGSPLHF. CDR3 DNA (partial): TGCAGTGCTAGTTCCTACTCGGGGGGTTCACCC.

Details on this clone: The read finishes 3 residues shy of the CDR3 end, and the germline J gene is used to complete it. The rearrangement joins TRBV18 to TRBJ1-2, with TRBD1 matching over 7 bases. Trimming at V came to 3 bases and at J to 1 base, leaving 2 bases not matched to a gene. The CDR3 sequence is 14 residues long. CDR1 and CDR2 (germline): KGHSH, LQKENI. The CDR3 bases that were read are TGTGCCAGCTCACCCGGGGACAGTAACTATGGC. This gives the protein CASSPGDSNYG. The CDR3, in full, reads CASSPGDSNYGYTF.

Notes on this clone: The read ends 3 residues early relative to the CDR3; the germline J gene fills the gap. The rearrangement links TRBV7-9 to TRBJ1-4; no clear D. Trimming removed 6 bases at V and 3 bases at J, with 14 bases between. Germline CDR1 is SEHNR and CDR2 is FQNEAQ (reference sequence). This CDR3 is built from 15 residues. CDR3 DNA, as far as it was read: TGTGCCAGCAGGAGGGCGGGAGGGTCTAATGAAAAA. Translated: CASRRAGGSNEK. The whole CDR3 region reads CASRRAGGSNEKLFF.

A word on this clone: The observed sequence ends 3 residues before the CDR3 terminus, with the missing tail filled in from the germline J gene. The chain has TRBV6-4 and TRBJ1-5; TRBD1 might be the D (6 bases). CDR1 is MRHNA, CDR2 SNTAGT, per germline. The V and J ends lost 7 bases and 5 bases respectively, with 12 bases between them. CDR3 size: 13 residues. Incomplete CDR3 DNA: TGTGCCAGCAAAAAGGACAGTCATCAGCCC. It encodes CASKKDSHQP. The entire CDR3 reads CASKKDSHQPQHF.

The CDR3 loop is CASSPQRTTDTQYF. The sequenced part of the CDR3 DNA is TGTGCCAGTAGCCCACAGAGAACCACAGATACG. This sequence joins TRBV19 and TRBJ2-3; the D is unclear. The read terminates 3 residues before the CDR3 end, so the remaining end is supplied by the germline J gene. V shed 6 bases and J shed 2 bases, with 12 bases lying between them. CDR1 LNHDA and CDR2 SQIVND come from the germline V gene (reference sequence). This CDR3 has 14 amino acids.

About this clone itself: The read stops 3 residues short of the end of the CDR3; the missing end is completed from the germline J gene. This chain joins TRBV28 and TRBJ2-7; D is uncertain. Germline V gives CDR1 MDHEN, CDR2 SYDVKM. The CDR3 totals 14 residues. V was cut by 3 bases and J by 6 bases, with 15 bases left in between. The part of the CDR3 DNA that was read is TGTGCCAGCAGTTTCGCAGGCGTCTCAAGCGAG. Residues: CASSFAGVSSE. The full CDR3 reads CASSFAGVSSEQYF.

As for this clone: The read halts 3 residues ahead of the CDR3 end, with the missing end drawn from the germline J gene. The chain joins TRBV7-7 to TRBJ2-5, with 7 nucleotides matching TRBD1. The germline CDR1 and CDR2 sequences are SSHAT and FNYEAQ (reference sequence). This CDR3 region has 15 residues. The V segment lost 4 bases and the J segment 3 bases; nucleotides outside the gene matches: 8. The sequenced part of the CDR3 DNA is TGTGCCAGCAGCTCCCCGACAGGGTCGGAAGAGACC. The encoded protein is CASSSPTGSEET. The complete CDR3 sequence is CASSSPTGSEETQYF.

On this clone itself: The CDR3 is cut off 3 residues early in the read; its end comes from the germline J gene. This rearrangement joins TRBV20-1 to TRBJ2-3, with 9 bases identical to TRBD2. CDR3 length equals 14 residues. V shed 6 bases and J 2 bases; nucleotides not matched to a gene: 6. CDR1 and CDR2 (germline): DFQATT, SNEGSKA (reference sequence). The CDR3: CSASRLAVTDTQYF. Partial CDR3 DNA: TGCAGTGCATCTAGACTAGCGGTCACAGATACG.

About this clone itself: Read sequence stops 3 residues before the CDR3 end, and the germline J gene provides the missing end. This sequence joins TRBV13 and TRBJ2-5; TRBD2 aligns across 10 bases. With V trimmed by 1 base and J by 2 bases, 7 bases remained unmatched. This CDR3 is 17 amino acids long. Germline assignment: CDR1 PRHDT and CDR2 FYEKMQ (reference sequence). The CDR3: CASSLVGLAGVQETQYF. The CDR3 DNA, read in part, is TGTGCCAGCAGCTTAGTGGGGCTAGCGGGGGTGCAAGAGACC.

In regard to this clone: Read sequence stops 3 residues before the CDR3 end, and the germline J gene provides the missing end. This chain links TRBV7-9 with TRBJ2-7; 7 positions match TRBD1. The V gene end was trimmed by 3 bases and the J gene end by 3 bases; junction bases not matched to a gene: 8. The CDR3 totals 15 residues. CDR1 and CDR2 (germline): SEHNR, FQNEAQ (reference sequence). This chain's CDR3 is CASSFLRDSDYEQYF. CDR3 bases read: TGTGCCAGCAGCTTCCTCCGGGACAGCGACTACGAG.

Concerning this clone: The read stops 3 residues short of the end of the CDR3; the missing end is completed from the germline J gene. The V and J genes are TRBV5-5 and TRBJ2-7; no reliable D call. The V gene lost 4 bases and the J gene lost 6 bases, with 20 bases spanning the gap. Germline lookup yields CDR1 SGHKS and CDR2 YYEKEE (reference sequence). This CDR3 has 15 residues. CDR3 residues: CASSPPYRPSGEQYF. Partial CDR3 DNA: TGTGCCAGCAGCCCACCCTACCGCCCCTCGGGCGAG.

Details on this clone: The missing CDR3 end, 3 residues past where the read stops, is filled in from the germline J gene. This rearrangement joins TRBV20-1 to TRBJ2-7; 7 nucleotides agree with TRBD1. The CDR3 loop spans 14 amino acids. Germline V lookup: CDR1 DFQATT, CDR2 SNEGSKA (reference sequence). After removal of 6 bases from V and 2 bases from J, the junction contained 10 bases not matched to a gene. The CDR3 bases that were read are TGCAGTGCCATTTCTGACAGGGCCCCCTACGAG. Translation: CSAISDRAPYE. The complete CDR3 sequence is CSAISDRAPYEQYF.

Turning to this clone: The CDR3 end lies 3 residues beyond the end of the read and is filled in from the germline J gene. The chain links TRBV20-1 to TRBJ2-3; TRBD2 agrees at 7 bases. This CDR3 comprises 16 residues. Germline lookup yields CDR1 DFQATT and CDR2 SNEGSKA (reference sequence). Losses at the gene ends were 6 bases for V and 0 bases for J; bases not matched to a gene: 12. The CDR3 bases that were read are TGCAGTGCGGGGGGGATTGGGGCCCCTAGCACAGATACG. This encodes CSAGGIGAPSTDT. The entire CDR3 sequence reads CSAGGIGAPSTDTQYF.

Of note for this clone: The read falls 3 residues short of the CDR3 end, and the missing part is taken from the germline J gene. The chain has TRBV10-3 and TRBJ2-4; 9 positions agree with TRBD2. The CDR3 length is 14 residues. Germline CDR1 ENHRY, CDR2 SYGVKD. V lost 10 bases, J lost 6 bases, and 10 bases stayed unmatched. The DNA read from the CDR3 is TGTGCCAGTTGTAGCGGGGGAGAATCAAACATT. Amino acid sequence: CASCSGGESNI. The whole CDR3 reads CASCSGGESNIQYF.

CDR3 bases read: TGTGCCAGCAGCCTATCCGGGACAGGGAACGGGGAG. Protein product: CASSLSGTGNGE. The complete CDR3 reads CASSLSGTGNGELFF. The chain is built from TRBV7-3 and TRBJ2-2, with TRBD1 matching 9 bases. The CDR3 end lies 3 residues beyond the end of the read and is filled in from the germline J gene. The CDR3 runs 15 residues. V lost 5 bases to trimming and J lost 7 bases; unmatched junction nucleotides: 8. The germline V gene has CDR1 SGHTA and CDR2 FQGTGA.

As to this clone: From the germline J gene comes the end of the CDR3, since the read stops 3 residues before it. V gene TRBV18 combines with J gene TRBJ1-1; no clear D gene. Germline-derived CDR1 and CDR2 are KGHSH and LQKENI. CDR3 length: 13 amino acids. V was pared by 3 bases and J by 1 base, with 6 bases between. CDR3 DNA, as far as it was read: TGTGCCAGCTCACCGGTCGGGAACACTGAA. This codes for CASSPVGNTE. The whole CDR3 sequence is CASSPVGNTEAFF.

Concerning this clone itself: The DNA ends 3 residues before the CDR3 does, and the rest of the CDR3 is filled in from the germline J gene. The chain uses TRBV13 and TRBJ1-1; D remains unclear. The CDR3 is 14 residues long. The germline V gene encodes CDR1 PRHDT and CDR2 FYEKMQ (reference sequence). The V end lost 1 base, the J end lost 0 bases, and 6 bases lay between the germline ends. The CDR3 bases that were read are TGTGCCAGCAGCTTAGACAGTGTGAACACTGAA. This gives the protein CASSLDSVNTE. The full CDR3 sequence reads CASSLDSVNTEAFF.

Comments on this clone: The read terminates 3 residues before the CDR3 end, so the remaining end is supplied by the germline J gene. The chain is built from TRBV6-1 and TRBJ1-1, with TRBD1 matching 7 bases. Germline CDR1 reads MNHNS; CDR2 reads SASEGT. This CDR3 has 12 residues. Partial CDR3 DNA: TGTGCCAGCAGTGTGACAGGGAGGCAA. Amino acids: CASSVTGRQ. The whole CDR3 sequence reads CASSVTGRQAFF.

With respect to this clone: Read coverage stops 3 residues before the CDR3 terminus; the germline J gene supplies the remainder. The chain employs TRBV7-2 and TRBJ2-5; 7 bases fit TRBD1. The CDR3 is 15 amino acids. Germline assignment: CDR1 SGHTA and CDR2 FQGNSA. J gave up 4 bases and V 7 bases, and 12 bases lay outside the gene matches. CDR3 DNA (partial): TGTGCCAGCACCGATCTGGGTAGGGGGCGAGAGACC. Translated, it gives CASTDLGRGRET. The complete CDR3 reads CASTDLGRGRETQYF.

Comment on this clone: The read ends 3 residues shy of where the CDR3 ends; the end is completed using the germline J gene. The identical CDR3 is also encoded by other nucleotide sequences in the sample. The rearrangement uses TRBV20-1 and TRBJ2-1, with 8 bases aligning to TRBD1. After removal of 1 base from V and 4 bases from J, the junction contained 3 bases not matched to a gene. Germline assignment: CDR1 DFQATT and CDR2 SNEGSKA (reference sequence). The CDR3 runs to 14 residues. The CDR3 bases that were read are TGCAGTGCTAGAGGGACAGGGTCGTACAATGAG. Its protein product is CSARGTGSYNE. From start to end, the CDR3 is CSARGTGSYNEQFF.

About this clone itself: Read data end 3 residues before the CDR3 end; the end is taken from the germline J gene. The chain couples TRBV19 to TRBJ2-3, with a tentative D call TRBD1 (6 bases). V gave up 3 bases and J gave up 0 bases, with 10 bases separating them. Looked up from germline, CDR1 is LNHDA and CDR2 is SQIVND (reference sequence). This CDR3 region has 15 residues. The CDR3 sequence: CASSIRTASTDTQYF. The CDR3 bases that were read are TGTGCCAGTAGTATCCGGACAGCAAGCACAGATACG. Together with reference TRBV19 and TRBJ2-3, the CDR3 gives the full variable domain: DGGITQSPKYLFRKEGQNVTLSCEQNLNHDAMYWYRQDPGQGLRLIYYSQIVNDFQKGDIAEGYSVSREKKESFPLTVTSAQKNPTAFYLCASSIRTASTDTQYFGPGTRLTVL.

Regarding this clone: Read sequence stops 3 residues before the CDR3 end, and the germline J gene provides the missing end. V gene TRBV27 combines with J gene TRBJ2-6; the D is unclear. The CDR3 spans 15 residues. The V gene lost 6 bases and the J gene lost 2 bases, with 11 bases spanning the gap. The germline V gene has CDR1 MNHEY and CDR2 SMNVEV (reference sequence). The CDR3 is CASSLALPGANVLTF. The sequenced part of the CDR3 DNA is TGTGCCAGCAGCCTGGCCCTGCCTGGGGCCAACGTC.

On this clone: A read error may account for a junction end that differs from germline. From the germline J gene comes the end of the CDR3, since the read stops 3 residues before it. Other DNA sequences in the sample encode the same CDR3. V gene TRBV20-1 combines with J gene TRBJ2-3; possible D gene TRBD2, 5 bases. Germline assignment: CDR1 DFQATT and CDR2 SNEGSKA (reference sequence). The length of the CDR3 is 11 residues. CDR3: CSARGRDTQYF. Partial CDR3 DNA: TGCAGTGCCAGAGGGCGGGATACG.

Of note for this clone: The CDR3 end is not reached by the read, which stops 3 residues before it; the germline J gene fills it in. J is TRBJ2-1 and V is TRBV6-2 or TRBV6-3; 11 nucleotides line up with TRBD1. V dropped 2 bases and J dropped 4; count of bases not matched to a gene: 4. The CDR3 runs 16 residues. Germline CDR1 MNHEY, CDR2 SVGEGT. The sequenced CDR3 bases are TGTGCCAGCAGTTACGGACAGGGGGCGCGGTACAATGAG. The encoded protein is CASSYGQGARYNE. Given in full, the CDR3 is CASSYGQGARYNEQFF.

Remarks on this clone: With the read ending 3 residues before the CDR3 end, the germline J gene is used to fill in that end. V gene TRBV20-1 combines with J gene TRBJ1-6; possible D gene TRBD1, 5 bases. The germline gives CDR1 DFQATT, CDR2 SNEGSKA (reference sequence). The CDR3 is 17 amino acids. Trimming pared 5 bases from V and 0 bases from J, leaving 17 bases between. The CDR3 sequence: CSAGGHTSSSYNSPLHF. The covered CDR3 bases are TGCAGTGCTGGAGGACACACCTCGAGCTCCTATAATTCACCC.

A note on this clone: The read finishes 3 residues shy of the CDR3 end, and the germline J gene is used to complete it. The chain carries TRBV28 and TRBJ1-2, with D possibly being TRBD1 (6 bases). The length of the CDR3 is 13 residues. Trimming removed 2 bases at V and 4 bases at J, with 8 bases between. Germline assignment: CDR1 MDHEN and CDR2 SYDVKM. CDR3 DNA, as far as it was read: TGTGCCAGCAGTTTAATAGGGGGCTATGGC. Its translation: CASSLIGGYG. The entire CDR3 protein is CASSLIGGYGYTF.

CDR3 amino acids: CASSHRTDTDTQYF. CDR3 DNA (partial): TGTGCCAGCAGCCATCGGACTGACACAGATACG. The rearrangement links TRBV5-4 to TRBJ2-3, with a weak D call TRBD2 (5 bases). The read ends 3 residues shy of where the CDR3 ends; the end is completed using the germline J gene. CDR1 SGHNT and CDR2 YYREEE come from the germline V gene (reference sequence). V was shortened by 4 bases and J by 2 bases, with 11 bases between the two germline ends. CDR3 length: 14 amino acids.

Of note for this clone: The read gets to within 3 residues of the CDR3 end, and the germline J gene fills in the rest. The chain recombines TRBV30 with TRBJ1-4; 11 bases match TRBD1. CDR3 length equals 12 residues. V dropped 8 bases and J dropped 5; count of bases not matched to a gene: 1. Looked up from germline, CDR1 is GTSNPN and CDR2 is SVGIG (reference sequence). CDR3 sequence: CAGDRGNEKLFF. The part of the CDR3 DNA that was read is TGTGCCGGGGACAGGGGGAATGAAAAA.

As regards this clone: The read is 3 residues too short to cover the CDR3 end, so that end is filled in from the germline J gene. The V call is TRBV6-2 or TRBV6-3, the J call TRBJ2-5; the match to TRBD2 covers 11 bases. The trim removed 7 bases at V and 1 base at J, leaving 5 bases unmatched. This CDR3 has 15 amino acids. Germline assignment: CDR1 MNHEY and CDR2 SVGEGT. CDR3 DNA (partial): TGTGCCAGCACCCGTAGCGGGGGGGCCCAAGAGACC. Amino acids: CASTRSGGAQET. The CDR3 in full is CASTRSGGAQETQYF.

Turning to this clone: Sequencing ends 3 residues short of the CDR3 end; the germline J gene provides the rest. The chain has TRBV20-1 and TRBJ1-2, with D hard to call. The germline V gene encodes CDR1 DFQATT and CDR2 SNEGSKA (reference sequence). Trimming cost V 4 bases and J 3 bases, with 12 bases left between them. The CDR3 contains 13 residues. CDR3 sequence reads: CSAKDNYHYGYTF. CDR3 DNA, as far as it was read: TGCAGTGCTAAAGACAACTACCACTATGGC.